This T cell receptor (beta chain) was sequenced for a study of T cells in Graves' hyperthyroidism and ophthalmopathy. Notes on the study in general: Through a model of 13 V-J features, ophthalmopathy was separated from stable hyperthyroidism.

In germline, CDR1 is MNHNS, CDR2 SASEGT. Deletions cut 6 bases from V and 0 bases from J, with 11 bases between. The CDR3 runs 14 residues. This clonotype was recorded many times. Its antigen is unidentified. TCR beta CDR3 sequences were amplified from RNA transcripts. First-round RT-PCR with HTBI primers amplified the TCR CDR3 region. Each CDR3 protein gets one entry after TCRdb re-called the multiplex PCR reads with MiXCR. The sample shows 490,000 or so distinct CDR3 sequences, 22% of them seen only once. This chain connects TRBV6-1 to TRBJ1-1; D is unclear. The sequenced sample was blood. The origin of this receptor is a woman in her 70s with Graves' ophthalmopathy. The CDR3 sequence: CASRPPGMNTEAFF. CDR3 in DNA: TGTGCCAGCAGGCCCCCAGGAATGAACACTGAAGCTTTCTTT.